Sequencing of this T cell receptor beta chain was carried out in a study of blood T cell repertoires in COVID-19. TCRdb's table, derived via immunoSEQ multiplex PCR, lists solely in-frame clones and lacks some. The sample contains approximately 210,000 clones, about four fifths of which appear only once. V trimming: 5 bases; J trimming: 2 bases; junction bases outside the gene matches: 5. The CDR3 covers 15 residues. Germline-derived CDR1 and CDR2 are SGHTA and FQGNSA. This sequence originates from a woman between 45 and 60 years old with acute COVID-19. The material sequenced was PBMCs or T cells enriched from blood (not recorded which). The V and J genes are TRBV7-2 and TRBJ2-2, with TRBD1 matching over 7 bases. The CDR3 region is CASSLGTANTGELFF. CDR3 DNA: TGTGCCAGCAGCCTCGGGACAGCCAACACCGGGGAGCTGTTTTTT.